This T cell receptor beta chain appears in the sequencing data of a study of T cells in Graves' hyperthyroidism and ophthalmopathy. Regarding the study as a whole: Median prediction lead before ophthalmopathy onset was 6.5 months with the model.

Amplification yielded TCR beta CDR3 regions, with RNA transcripts as the source. Using the HTBI primer set, a first-round RT-PCR was run on the TCR CDR3. TCRdb reanalysed the multiplex PCR reads using MiXCR and keeps one entry per CDR3 protein. The sample includes about 640,000 distinct CDR3 sequences, 20% to 25% of them seen just once. Pregnant or lactating patients were excluded, as were those with uncontrolled infection or other autoimmune disease. This clonotype was seen more than once but under ten times. Its antigen is still unknown. The germline gives CDR1 MNHEY, CDR2 SVGAGI. After removal of 3 bases from V and 5 bases from J, the junction contained 10 bases not matched to a gene. The CDR3 runs to 17 residues.

This receptor was obtained from a man aged 25 to 45 with Graves' ophthalmopathy. The gene calls are TRBV6-5 and TRBJ2-5; the match to TRBD1 covers 12 bases. The sequencing input was blood. CDR3 sequence reads: CASSYGTGTGGVETQYF. The CDR3 coding sequence is TGTGCCAGCAGTTATGGGACCGGGACAGGGGGCGTCGAGACCCAGTACTTC.